This entry is about one T cell receptor beta chain. Antigen specificity is unknown. Clones were read by immunoSEQ multiplex PCR, and TCRdb kept only the in-frame ones, dropping some. Among more than 140,000 clones listed, about 91% were seen once. The CDR3 consists of 18 residues. With 1 base clipped from V and 0 bases from J, the junction kept 8 bases outside the gene matches. Germline-derived CDR1 and CDR2 are SGHAT and FQNNGV. The entry originates in a study of T cell responses to AZD1222 COVID-19 vaccine. The study's findings and limits: Spike-specific TCR breadth and depth both grew after two AZD1222 doses.

The specimen was peripheral blood, collected on day 0 of AZD1222 vaccination. The receptor's source is an adult in good health. The chain employs TRBV11-2 and TRBJ1-1, with 10 bases that match TRBD1. The CDR3 loop is CASSLGDRGPLLNTEAFF. As DNA, the CDR3 is TGTGCCAGCAGCTTAGGCGACAGGGGGCCTCTCTTGAACACTGAAGCTTTCTTT.